This entry lists 17 T cell receptor beta chains sequenced from one sample in a study of technical replicates of blood from a few donors. Repertoires were generated with immunoSEQ multiplex PCR, while TCRdb's copy carries only in-frame clones and drops some. The table has under 75,000 clones, approximately 92% seen once. The sequenced sample was PBMCs. The receptor set was obtained from a human donor in good health. Some clones in this sample may be carry-over from other donors' samples.

This clone was seen only a few times. The chain recombines TRBV7-2 with TRBJ1-1; no clear D. The V and J ends lost 1 base and 5 bases respectively, with 8 bases between them. CDR3 size: 13 residues. CDR1 and CDR2 from the germline V gene are SGHTA and FQGNSA. The CDR3 is CASSLVQDTEAFF. For the CDR3, the DNA is TGTGCCAGCAGCTTAGTCCAGGATACTGAAGCTTTCTTT.

This clone has only one observation. This sequence joins TRBV5-1 and TRBJ2-3; perhaps TRBD1 as D (5 bases). The CDR3 is 17 residues long. The germline gives CDR1 SGHRS, CDR2 YFSETQ. V dropped 0 bases and J dropped 2 bases, with 16 bases sitting between them. The CDR3 bases are TGCGCCAGCAGCTTGGGGGGCTCGTCCCTCCACACAGATACGCAGTATTTT. It yields the protein CASSLGGSSLHTDTQYF.

This chain uses TRBV7-8 with TRBJ2-5; 7 nucleotides match TRBD2. V shed 5 bases, J shed 1 base, and the junction held 7 bases outside the gene matches. This CDR3 is 15 amino acids long. Germline loops: CDR1 SGHVS, CDR2 FQNEAQ. In DNA form, the CDR3 reads TGTGCCAGCAGCCCATGGGGGGGACTCCAAGAGACCCAGTACTTC. It specifies CASSPWGGLQETQYF. The full variable domain, its missing parts supplied by reference TRBV7-8 and TRBJ2-5, is GAGVSQSPRYKVAKRGQDVALRCDPISGHVSLFWYQQALGQGPEFLTYFQNEAQLDKSGLPSDRFFAERPEGSVSTLKIQRTQQEDSAVYLCASSPWGGLQETQYFGPGTRLLVL.

The chain joins TRBV4-3 to TRBJ2-1; 10 bases match TRBD2. The trim removed 0 bases at V and 7 bases at J, leaving 9 bases unmatched. Germline V gene lookup returns CDR1 LGHNA and CDR2 YSLEER. The CDR3 is 17 amino acids. The CDR3, as DNA: TGCGCCAGCAGCCAAGATGATTGGCTAGCGGGGGTAAATGAGCAGTTCTTC. It is translated as CASSQDDWLAGVNEQFF.

The chain uses TRBV7-2 and TRBJ2-5; D is perhaps TRBD2 (6 bases). This CDR3 region has 15 residues. CDR1 is SGHTA, CDR2 FQGNSA, per germline. V gave up 3 bases and J gave up 5 bases, with 16 bases separating them. Here the CDR3 DNA reads TGTGCCAGCAGCTTTCGAGGAGGGAGTGGCGAGACCCAGTACTTC. This translates into CASSFRGGSGETQYF. Variable domain in full (rest from reference TRBV7-2 and TRBJ2-5): GAGVSQSPSNKVTEKGKDVELRCDPISGHTALYWYRQSLGQGLEFLIYFQGNSAPDKSGLPSDRFSAERTGGSVSTLTIQRTQQEDSAVYLCASSFRGGSGETQYFGPGTRLLVL.

This clone has only one observation. The J gene is TRBJ2-5, the V gene TRBV5-1; the match to TRBD1 covers 7 bases. This CDR3 has 14 amino acids. V gave up 3 bases and J gave up 2 bases; unmatched junction bases: 4. Germline lookup yields CDR1 SGHRS and CDR2 YFSETQ. The CDR3 coding sequence is TGCGCCAGCAGCTACGGGACAGAGCAAGAGACCCAGTACTTC. This gives the protein CASSYGTEQETQYF.

V is TRBV15 and J is TRBJ2-7, with 8 bases identical to TRBD2. The CDR3 covers 15 residues. The germline CDR1 and CDR2 sequences are LNHNV and YYDKDF (reference sequence). V trimming: 1 base; J trimming: 5 bases; junction bases outside the gene matches: 7. The CDR3 region has the DNA TGTGCCACCAGCAGAGTTGGGCGGGAGGTTCACGAGCAGTACTTC. This gives the protein CATSRVGREVHEQYF.

J is TRBJ2-2 and V is TRBV4-2, with 7 bases that match TRBD2. Germline V gene data show CDR1 as LGHNA and CDR2 as YNFKEQ. The CDR3 covers 18 residues. V lost 4 bases and J lost 4; bases outside the gene matches: 15. The CDR3 loop is CASSRGGLSEGSTGELFF. In DNA form, the CDR3 reads TGTGCCAGCAGCCGGGGGGGTCTTTCGGAAGGGAGCACCGGGGAGCTGTTTTTT.

The chain recombines TRBV5-1 with TRBJ2-1; possibly TRBD2 for D (6 bases). V shed 5 bases and J shed 0 bases, with 9 bases lying between them. This CDR3 region has 14 residues. CDR1 is SGHRS, CDR2 YFSETQ, per germline. The CDR3: CASSPGDSYNEQFF. The DNA for the CDR3 is TGCGCCAGCAGTCCGGGGGACTCCTACAATGAGCAGTTCTTC.

This chain joins TRBV7-9 and TRBJ1-1, with 9 bases matching TRBD1. Germline CDR1 SEHNR, CDR2 FQNEAQ (reference sequence). The CDR3 has 11 amino acids. V shed 9 bases, J shed 7 bases, and the junction held 3 bases outside the gene matches. In DNA form, the CDR3 reads TGTGCCAGTCGGACAGGGGTTGAAGCTTTCTTT. It encodes CASRTGVEAFF.

The chain links TRBV7-9 to TRBJ1-2, with 7 bases that match TRBD1. Germline-derived CDR1 and CDR2 are SEHNR and FQNEAQ (reference sequence). The CDR3 is made up of 15 amino acids. Germline trimming cut 5 bases from V and 5 bases from J; bases unmatched to any gene: 11. This chain's CDR3 is CASSHRDRVGYGYTF. CDR3 in DNA: TGTGCCAGCAGCCACAGAGACAGGGTCGGGTATGGCTACACCTTC.

Within the sample, this clone is medium-sized (0.01 to 0.1%). The gene calls are TRBV5-4 and TRBJ2-7; D is uncertain. V was trimmed by 0 bases and J by 0 bases, leaving 10 bases between them. The CDR3 loop spans 15 amino acids. From germline, CDR1 is SGHNT and CDR2 YYREEE (reference sequence). The CDR3 loop reads CASSLDAGYSYEQYF. The DNA of the CDR3 is TGTGCCAGCAGCTTGGATGCAGGATACTCCTACGAGCAGTACTTC.

V and J are TRBV29-1 and TRBJ1-1; maybe TRBD1 (6 bases). The length of the CDR3 is 13 residues. The ends were cut back, 6 bases at V and 0 bases at J, with 11 bases in the middle. The germline V gene encodes CDR1 SQVTM and CDR2 ANQGSEA. CDR3: CSVTTGLNTEAFF. DNA of the CDR3: TGCAGCGTGACGACAGGACTGAACACTGAAGCTTTCTTT.

V gene TRBV30 combines with J gene TRBJ1-6; D possibly corresponds to TRBD1 (6 bases). CDR3 length: 16 amino acids. The V gene's germline CDR1 is GTSNPN and CDR2 SVGIG (reference sequence). V lost 4 bases to trimming and J lost 5 bases, with 18 bases between them. CDR3 nucleotide sequence: TGTGCCTGGACCCTTACAGTGGGGGCCGATAATTCACCCCTCCACTTT. This codes for CAWTLTVGADNSPLHF.

This clone appeared a single time. CDR3 coding DNA: TGTGCCAGCAGTGACTTACAGGGGGTGGACGAGCAGTACTTC. It codes for CASSDLQGVDEQYF. The genes are TRBV6-1 and TRBJ2-7; 8 positions match TRBD1. This CDR3 contains 14 residues. Unmatched junction bases numbered 6, after V lost 3 bases and J lost 5 bases. Germline V CDR1 and CDR2: MNHNS, SASEGT.

V is TRBV19 and J is TRBJ2-7; 9 nucleotides line up with TRBD1. Germline CDR1 and CDR2: LNHDA and SQIVND (reference sequence). V lost 8 bases to trimming and J lost 4 bases; unmatched junction nucleotides: 3. The CDR3 has 12 amino acids. CDR3 loop: CASGQGIYEQYF. Written as DNA, the CDR3 is TGTGCCAGTGGACAGGGGATTTACGAGCAGTACTTC.

The J gene is TRBJ1-4, the V gene TRBV5-5, with D uncertain. The CDR3 has 13 amino acids. Germline CDR1 and CDR2: SGHKS and YYEKEE (reference sequence). The V and J ends lost 7 bases and 2 bases respectively, with 9 bases between them. The chain's CDR3 is CASSGGTNEKLFF. The CDR3 region has the DNA TGTGCCAGCTCCGGAGGGACTAATGAAAAACTGTTTTTT.